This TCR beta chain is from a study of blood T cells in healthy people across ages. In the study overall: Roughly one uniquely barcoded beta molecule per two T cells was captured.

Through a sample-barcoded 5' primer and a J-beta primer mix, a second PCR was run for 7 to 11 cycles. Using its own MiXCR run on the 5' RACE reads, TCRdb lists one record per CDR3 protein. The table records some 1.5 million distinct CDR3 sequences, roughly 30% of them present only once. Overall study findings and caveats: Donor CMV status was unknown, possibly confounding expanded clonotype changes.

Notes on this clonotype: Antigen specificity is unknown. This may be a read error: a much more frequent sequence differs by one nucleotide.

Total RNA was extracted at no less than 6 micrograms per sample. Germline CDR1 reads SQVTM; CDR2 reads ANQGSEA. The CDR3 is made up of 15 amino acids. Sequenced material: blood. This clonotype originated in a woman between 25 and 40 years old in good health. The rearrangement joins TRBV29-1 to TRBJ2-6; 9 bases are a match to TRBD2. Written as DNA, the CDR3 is TGCAGCGCGGGAGCGGGGGGATCAGGGGCCAACATCCTGACTTTC. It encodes CSAGAGGSGANILTF.